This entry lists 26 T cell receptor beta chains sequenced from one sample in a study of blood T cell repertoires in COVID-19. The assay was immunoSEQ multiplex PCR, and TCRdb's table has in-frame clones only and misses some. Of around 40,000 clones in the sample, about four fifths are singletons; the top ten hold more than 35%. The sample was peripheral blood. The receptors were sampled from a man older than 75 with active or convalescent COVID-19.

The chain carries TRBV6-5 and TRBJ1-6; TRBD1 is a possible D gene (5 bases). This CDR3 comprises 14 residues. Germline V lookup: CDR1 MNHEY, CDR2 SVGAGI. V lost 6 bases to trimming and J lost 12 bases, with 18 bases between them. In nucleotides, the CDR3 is TGTGCCAGCAGGGTTCTCTCAGGGAAGGGACCCCTCCACTTT. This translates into CASRVLSGKGPLHF.

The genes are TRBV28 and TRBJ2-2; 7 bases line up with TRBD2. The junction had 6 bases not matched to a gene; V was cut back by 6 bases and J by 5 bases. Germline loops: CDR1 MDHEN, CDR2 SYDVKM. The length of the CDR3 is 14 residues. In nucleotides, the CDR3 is TGTGCCAGCAGGAGATCCGGGGGGACCGGGGAGCTGTTTTTT. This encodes CASRRSGGTGELFF.

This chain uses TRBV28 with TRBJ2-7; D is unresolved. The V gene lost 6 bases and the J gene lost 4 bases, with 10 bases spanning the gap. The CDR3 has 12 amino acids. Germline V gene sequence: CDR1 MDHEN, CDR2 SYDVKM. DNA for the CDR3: TGTGCCAGCAGCCGCGGTATTTACGAGCAGTACTTC. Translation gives CASSRGIYEQYF.

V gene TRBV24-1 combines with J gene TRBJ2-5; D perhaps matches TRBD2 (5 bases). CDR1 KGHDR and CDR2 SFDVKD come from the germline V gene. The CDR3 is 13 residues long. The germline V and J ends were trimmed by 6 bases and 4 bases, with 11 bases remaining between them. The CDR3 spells CATSQPRGETQYF. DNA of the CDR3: TGTGCCACCAGTCAGCCCCGGGGAGAGACCCAGTACTTC.

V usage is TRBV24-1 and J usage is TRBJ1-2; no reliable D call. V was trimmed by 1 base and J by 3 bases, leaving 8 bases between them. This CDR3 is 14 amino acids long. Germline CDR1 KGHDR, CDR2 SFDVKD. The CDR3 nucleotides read TGTGCCACCAGTGATTTTAACACCGACTATGGCTACACCTTC. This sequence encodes CATSDFNTDYGYTF.

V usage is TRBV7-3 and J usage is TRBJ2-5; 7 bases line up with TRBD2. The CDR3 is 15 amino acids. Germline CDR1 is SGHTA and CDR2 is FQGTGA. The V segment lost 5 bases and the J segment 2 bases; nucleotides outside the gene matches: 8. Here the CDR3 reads CASSPGGRGQETQYF. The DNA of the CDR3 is TGTGCCAGCAGCCCCGGGGGGAGAGGGCAAGAGACCCAGTACTTC.

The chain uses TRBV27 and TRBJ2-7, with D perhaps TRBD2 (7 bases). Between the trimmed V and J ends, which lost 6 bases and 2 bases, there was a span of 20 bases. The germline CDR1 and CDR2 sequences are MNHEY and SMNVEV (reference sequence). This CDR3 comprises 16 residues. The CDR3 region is CASSRLRGAATYEQYF. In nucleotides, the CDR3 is TGTGCCAGCAGCAGACTTCGGGGGGCGGCCACCTACGAGCAGTACTTC.

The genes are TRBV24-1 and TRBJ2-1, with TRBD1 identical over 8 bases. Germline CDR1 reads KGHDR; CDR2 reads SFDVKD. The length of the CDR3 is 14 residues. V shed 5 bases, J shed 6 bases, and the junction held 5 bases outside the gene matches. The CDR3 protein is CATSVQGVGNEQFF. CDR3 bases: TGTGCCACCAGTGTACAGGGGGTAGGCAATGAGCAGTTCTTC.

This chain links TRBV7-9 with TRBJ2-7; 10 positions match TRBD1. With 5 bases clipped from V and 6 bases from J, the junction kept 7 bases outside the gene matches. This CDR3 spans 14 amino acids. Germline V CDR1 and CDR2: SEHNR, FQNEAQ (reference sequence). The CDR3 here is CASSAWTGGGEQYF. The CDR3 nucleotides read TGTGCCAGCAGCGCCTGGACAGGGGGTGGCGAGCAGTACTTC.

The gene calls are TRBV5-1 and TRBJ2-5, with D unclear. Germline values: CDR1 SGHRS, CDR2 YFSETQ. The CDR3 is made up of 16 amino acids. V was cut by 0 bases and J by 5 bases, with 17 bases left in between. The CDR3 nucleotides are TGCGCCAGCAGCTTGGGGCAAAGCTTCACCGGGGAGACCCAGTACTTC. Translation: CASSLGQSFTGETQYF.

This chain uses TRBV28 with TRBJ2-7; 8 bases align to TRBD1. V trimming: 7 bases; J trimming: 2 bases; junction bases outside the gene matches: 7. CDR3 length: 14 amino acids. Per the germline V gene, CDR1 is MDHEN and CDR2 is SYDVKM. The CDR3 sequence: CASIGTGTTYEQYF. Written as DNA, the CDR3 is TGTGCCAGCATCGGGACAGGCACAACCTACGAGCAGTACTTC. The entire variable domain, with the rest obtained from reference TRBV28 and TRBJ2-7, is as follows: DVKVTQSSRYLVKRTGEKVFLECVQDMDHENMFWYRQDPGLGLRLIYFSYDVKMKEKGDIPEGYSVSREKKERFSLILESASTNQTSMYLCASIGTGTTYEQYFGPGTRLTVT.

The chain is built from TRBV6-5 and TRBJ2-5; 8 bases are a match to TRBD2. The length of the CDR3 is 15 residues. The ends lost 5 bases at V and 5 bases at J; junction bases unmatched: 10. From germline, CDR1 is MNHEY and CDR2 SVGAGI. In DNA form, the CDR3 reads TGTGCCAGCAGTCCGCCTCCGGGGGGGTATGAGACCCAGTACTTC. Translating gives CASSPPPGGYETQYF.

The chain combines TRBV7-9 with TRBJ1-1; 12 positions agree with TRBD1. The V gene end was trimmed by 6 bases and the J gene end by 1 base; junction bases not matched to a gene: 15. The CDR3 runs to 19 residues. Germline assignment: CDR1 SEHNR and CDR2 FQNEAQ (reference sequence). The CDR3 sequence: CASRSTGTGGAGRNTEAFF. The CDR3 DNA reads TGTGCCAGCAGAAGTACCGGGACAGGGGGCGCGGGGAGGAACACTGAAGCTTTCTTT.

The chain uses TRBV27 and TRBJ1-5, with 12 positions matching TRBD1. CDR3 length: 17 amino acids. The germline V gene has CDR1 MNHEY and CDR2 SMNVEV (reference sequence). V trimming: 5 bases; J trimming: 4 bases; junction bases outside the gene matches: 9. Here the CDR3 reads CASSPSSGQGANQPQHF. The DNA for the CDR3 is TGTGCCAGCAGTCCATCCTCGGGACAGGGGGCGAATCAGCCCCAGCATTTT.

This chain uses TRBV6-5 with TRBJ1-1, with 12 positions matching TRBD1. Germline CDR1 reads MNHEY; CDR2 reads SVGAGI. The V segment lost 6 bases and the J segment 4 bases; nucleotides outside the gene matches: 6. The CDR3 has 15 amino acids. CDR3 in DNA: TGTGCCAGCAGCCGGGACAGGGGGCGGGTCACTGAAGCTTTCTTT. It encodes CASSRDRGRVTEAFF.

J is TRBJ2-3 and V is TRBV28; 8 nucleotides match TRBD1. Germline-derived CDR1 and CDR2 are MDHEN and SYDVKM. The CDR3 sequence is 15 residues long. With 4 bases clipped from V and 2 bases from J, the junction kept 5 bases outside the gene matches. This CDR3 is CASSYRTGFTDTQYF. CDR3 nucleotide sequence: TGTGCCAGCAGTTACCGGACAGGGTTCACAGATACGCAGTATTTT.

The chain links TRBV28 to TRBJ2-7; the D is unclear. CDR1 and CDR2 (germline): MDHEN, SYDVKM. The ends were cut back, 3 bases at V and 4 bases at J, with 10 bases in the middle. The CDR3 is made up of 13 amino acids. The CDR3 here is CASSFRGRYEQYF. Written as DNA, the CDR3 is TGTGCCAGCAGTTTCCGTGGCAGGTACGAGCAGTACTTC.

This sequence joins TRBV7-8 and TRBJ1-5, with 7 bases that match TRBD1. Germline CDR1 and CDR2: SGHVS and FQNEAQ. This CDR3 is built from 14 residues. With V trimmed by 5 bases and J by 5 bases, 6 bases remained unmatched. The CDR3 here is CASSIYGTDQPQHF. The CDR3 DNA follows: TGTGCCAGCAGCATCTATGGGACAGATCAGCCCCAGCATTTT.

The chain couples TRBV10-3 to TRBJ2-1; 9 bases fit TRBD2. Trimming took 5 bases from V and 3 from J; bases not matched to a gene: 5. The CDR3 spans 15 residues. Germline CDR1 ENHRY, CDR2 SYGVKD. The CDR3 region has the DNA TGTGCCATCAGTAAAAGCGGGAGGAACTACAATGAGCAGTTCTTC. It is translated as CAISKSGRNYNEQFF.

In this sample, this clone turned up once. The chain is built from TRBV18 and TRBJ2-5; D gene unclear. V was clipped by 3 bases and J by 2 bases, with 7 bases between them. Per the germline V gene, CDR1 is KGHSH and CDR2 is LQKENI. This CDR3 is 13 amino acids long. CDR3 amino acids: CASSPSSQETQYF. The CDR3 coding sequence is TGTGCCAGCTCACCCTCTAGTCAAGAGACCCAGTACTTC.

The CDR3 region is CASSTPSRTGDTDTQYF. DNA of the CDR3: TGTGCCAGCAGTACCCCCTCTCGGACAGGGGACACAGATACGCAGTATTTT. This chain links TRBV28 with TRBJ2-3; 9 nucleotides agree with TRBD1. The ends lost 5 bases at V and 2 bases at J; junction bases unmatched: 11. CDR3 length: 17 amino acids. Germline V CDR1 and CDR2: MDHEN, SYDVKM.

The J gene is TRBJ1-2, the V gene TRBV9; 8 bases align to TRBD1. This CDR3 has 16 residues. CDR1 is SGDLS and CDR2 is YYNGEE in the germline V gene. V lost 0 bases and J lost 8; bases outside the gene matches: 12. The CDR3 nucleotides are TGTGCCAGCAGCGTAGATCGTAATGGACAGGGAGAAGGCTACACCTTC. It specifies CASSVDRNGQGEGYTF.

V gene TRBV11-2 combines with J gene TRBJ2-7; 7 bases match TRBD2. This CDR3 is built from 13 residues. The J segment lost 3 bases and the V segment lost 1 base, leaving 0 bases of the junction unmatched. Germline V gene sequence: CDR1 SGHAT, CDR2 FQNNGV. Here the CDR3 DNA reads TGTGCCAGCAGCTTAGGGACTAGCTACGAGCAGTACTTC. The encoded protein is CASSLGTSYEQYF.

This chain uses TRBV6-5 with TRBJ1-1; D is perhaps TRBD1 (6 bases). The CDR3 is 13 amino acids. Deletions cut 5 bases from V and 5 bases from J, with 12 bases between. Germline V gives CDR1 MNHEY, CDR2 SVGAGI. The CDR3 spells CASSKPGVTEAFF. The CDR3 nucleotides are TGTGCCAGCAGTAAGCCAGGGGTAACTGAAGCTTTCTTT.

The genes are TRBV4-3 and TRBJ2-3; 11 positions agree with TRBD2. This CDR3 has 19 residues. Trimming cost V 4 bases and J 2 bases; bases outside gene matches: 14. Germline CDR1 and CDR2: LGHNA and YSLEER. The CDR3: CASSRNWGASGGSTDTQYF. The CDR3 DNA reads TGCGCCAGCAGCCGCAACTGGGGAGCTAGCGGGGGGTCCACAGATACGCAGTATTTT.

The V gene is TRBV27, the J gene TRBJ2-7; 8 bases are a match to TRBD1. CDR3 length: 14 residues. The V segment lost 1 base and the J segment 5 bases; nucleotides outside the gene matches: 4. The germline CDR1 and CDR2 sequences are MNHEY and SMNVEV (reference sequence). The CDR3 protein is CASSLFGQGDEQYF. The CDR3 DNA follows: TGTGCCAGCAGTTTATTCGGACAGGGTGACGAGCAGTACTTC.